The next 27 T cell receptor beta chains were all read from a single sample in a study of T cell changes during pregnancy in multiple sclerosis. The method was immunoSEQ multiplex PCR; TCRdb's version includes in-frame clones alone and lacks a portion of them. The sample includes tens of thousands of clones, under 95% of them seen just once. Sample: CD4+ T cells from peripheral blood mononuclear cells, taken before pregnancy. The receptors come from a female donor with multiple sclerosis, enrolled in a pregnancy study.

This clone has a single count. The rearrangement uses TRBV27 and TRBJ2-7; D not certain. The germline V gene encodes CDR1 MNHEY and CDR2 SMNVEV (reference sequence). The V gene lost 6 bases and the J gene lost 0 bases, with 9 bases spanning the gap. The CDR3 sequence is 13 residues long. The CDR3 loop reads CASRPPSSYEQYF. Here the CDR3 DNA reads TGTGCCAGCAGGCCGCCTAGCTCCTACGAGCAGTACTTC.

The rearrangement links TRBV14 to TRBJ2-7; the match to TRBD1 covers 8 bases. The CDR3 is 14 residues long. V lost 1 base, J lost 4 bases, and 3 bases stayed unmatched. The V gene's germline CDR1 is SGHDN and CDR2 FVKESK. DNA of the CDR3: TGTGCCAGCAGCCAAGGACAGGGGTGGTACGAGCAGTACTTC. It specifies CASSQGQGWYEQYF.

The J gene is TRBJ1-6, the V gene TRBV5-6, with 9 bases identical to TRBD1. CDR1 is SGHDT and CDR2 is YYEEEE in the germline V gene. The CDR3 runs 16 residues. The V gene end was trimmed by 1 base and the J gene end by 7 bases; junction bases not matched to a gene: 6. CDR3 amino acids: CASSLRTGTGNSPLHF. CDR3 nucleotides: TGTGCCAGCAGCTTGAGAACCGGGACAGGGAATTCACCCCTCCACTTT.

V usage is TRBV7-8 and J usage is TRBJ2-5, with a possible D match to TRBD1 (6 bases). The CDR3 runs 18 residues. The V gene lost 5 bases and the J gene lost 2 bases, with 24 bases spanning the gap. CDR1 SGHVS and CDR2 FQNEAQ come from the germline V gene. CDR3 nucleotide sequence: TGTGCCAGCAGCGTATCCCGCCCGCCGAGACAGGTGCAAGAGACCCAGTACTTC. Its protein is CASSVSRPPRQVQETQYF.

The rearrangement joins TRBV28 to TRBJ2-3; D is unclear. Germline CDR1 reads MDHEN; CDR2 reads SYDVKM. The CDR3 sequence is 12 residues long. Trimming cost V 10 bases and J 4 bases, with 12 bases left between them. CDR3 bases: TGTGCCACCCGGAGTCCCCCAGATACGCAGTATTTT. Amino acid sequence: CATRSPPDTQYF. Together with reference TRBV28 and TRBJ2-3, the CDR3 gives the full variable domain: DVKVTQSSRYLVKRTGEKVFLECVQDMDHENMFWYRQDPGLGLRLIYFSYDVKMKEKGDIPEGYSVSREKKERFSLILESASTNQTSMYLCATRSPPDTQYFGPGTRLTVL.

The chain is built from TRBV2 and TRBJ2-4, with D possibly matching TRBD2 (7 bases). V shed 7 bases and J shed 1 base, with 8 bases lying between them. There are 13 residues in the CDR3. Germline CDR1 is SNHLY and CDR2 is FYNNEI. In DNA form, the CDR3 reads TGTGCCAGCAAGGGGGGGGCCAAAAACATTCAGTACTTC. Translation: CASKGGAKNIQYF.

The chain joins TRBV7-2 to TRBJ2-5; tentative D call: TRBD2 (7 bases). Trimming left V 4 bases short and J 2 bases short, with 17 bases between. The CDR3 contains 16 residues. The germline gives CDR1 SGHTA, CDR2 FQGNSA. The CDR3 DNA follows: TGTGCCAGCAGCTCAACTTGGGGGGGGACACAAGAGACCCAGTACTTC. Amino acids: CASSSTWGGTQETQYF.

This clone is labeled as medium-sized. The chain employs TRBV19 and TRBJ2-3; D might be TRBD1 (6 bases). V lost 9 bases and J lost 3, with 16 bases in between. The CDR3 is 14 amino acids. Germline values: CDR1 LNHDA, CDR2 SQIVND (reference sequence). This CDR3 reads CASNRAGETDTQYF. The CDR3 DNA follows: TGTGCCAGCAACAGGGCGGGTGAGACAGATACGCAGTATTTT.

The chain is built from TRBV7-2 and TRBJ2-5; TRBD1 might be the D (8 bases). CDR3 length: 14 residues. CDR1 and CDR2 (germline): SGHTA, FQGNSA. Trimming removed 4 bases from V and 5 bases from J, with 14 bases in between. CDR3 nucleotides: TGTGCCAGCAGCTCAGGACAGGGAGGGGAGACCCAGTACTTC. As protein: CASSSGQGGETQYF. Supplemented by reference TRBV7-2 and TRBJ2-5, the full variable domain reads GAGVSQSPSNKVTEKGKDVELRCDPISGHTALYWYRQSLGQGLEFLIYFQGNSAPDKSGLPSDRFSAERTGGSVSTLTIQRTQQEDSAVYLCASSSGQGGETQYFGPGTRLLVL.

The rearrangement joins TRBV7-9 to TRBJ2-5; D not resolved. The V end lost 1 base, the J end lost 5 bases, and 14 bases lay between the germline ends. Germline V lookup: CDR1 SEHNR, CDR2 FQNEAQ (reference sequence). CDR3 length equals 15 residues. The CDR3, as DNA: TGTGCCAGCAGCTTAGGTCGACTCAGCCCGGAGACCCAGTACTTC. It is translated as CASSLGRLSPETQYF. Full variable domain (missing parts from reference TRBV7-9 and TRBJ2-5): DTGVSQNPRHKITKRGQNVTFRCDPISEHNRLYWYRQTLGQGPEFLTYFQNEAQLEKSRLLSDRFSAERPKGSFSTLEIQRTEQGDSAMYLCASSLGRLSPETQYFGPGTRLLVL.

V and J are TRBV19 and TRBJ1-2, with 9 bases aligning to TRBD1. The J segment lost 5 bases and the V segment lost 4 bases, leaving 11 bases of the junction unmatched. The length of the CDR3 is 16 residues. CDR1 and CDR2 (germline): LNHDA, SQIVND (reference sequence). CDR3 bases: TGTGCCAGTAGTAGGGACAGGGCGGCTCGCTCTTATGGCTACACCTTC. Protein product: CASSRDRAARSYGYTF.

The J gene is TRBJ2-3, the V gene TRBV19; TRBD2 might be the D (7 bases). The CDR3 is 14 residues long. Germline CDR1 is LNHDA and CDR2 is SQIVND (reference sequence). The ends were cut back, 6 bases at V and 7 bases at J, with 17 bases in the middle. The DNA for the CDR3 is TGTGCCAGTAGCCTCCCCGGCGGGGGCCATACGCAGTATTTT. This translates into CASSLPGGGHTQYF.

The rearrangement uses TRBV30 and TRBJ1-2; the D gene is possibly TRBD1 (6 bases). Germline V lookup: CDR1 GTSNPN, CDR2 SVGIG (reference sequence). V was pared by 2 bases and J by 1 base, with 17 bases between. The CDR3 is made up of 16 amino acids. The CDR3 protein is CAWSPRQAILNYGYTF. CDR3 sequence (DNA): TGTGCCTGGAGTCCCAGACAGGCGATACTTAACTATGGCTACACCTTC.

The chain employs TRBV7-6 and TRBJ1-1; 9 bases map to TRBD1. Germline trimming cut 1 base from V and 4 bases from J; bases unmatched to any gene: 1. This CDR3 has 14 residues. Germline V lookup: CDR1 SGHVS, CDR2 FNYEAQ. Here the CDR3 DNA reads TGTGCCAGCAGCTTAGTGACAGGGGGCACTGAAGCTTTCTTT. Encoded protein: CASSLVTGGTEAFF.

The chain uses TRBV5-1 and TRBJ1-1, with D hard to call. Germline CDR1 reads SGHRS; CDR2 reads YFSETQ. V lost 4 bases, J lost 2 bases, and 12 bases lay in between. CDR3 length: 14 residues. The CDR3 DNA reads as TGCGCCAGCAGCGGCGCGGGAAGTAACACTGAAGCTTTCTTT. Translated: CASSGAGSNTEAFF. Together with reference TRBV5-1 and TRBJ1-1, the CDR3 gives the full variable domain: KAGVTQTPRYLIKTRGQQVTLSCSPISGHRSVSWYQQTPGQGLQFLFEYFSETQRNKGNFPGRFSGRQFSNSRSEMNVSTLELGDSALYLCASSGAGSNTEAFFGQGTRLTVV.

The rearrangement links TRBV7-3 to TRBJ2-3, with a possible D match to TRBD2 (6 bases). Trimming took 3 bases from V and 0 from J, leaving 7 bases between them. The CDR3 sequence is 14 residues long. Looked up from germline, CDR1 is SGHTA and CDR2 is FQGTGA. The CDR3 DNA sequence: TGTGCCAGCAGCTTTGGGGGGAGCACAGATACGCAGTATTTT. It specifies CASSFGGSTDTQYF.

On this clone: One end of the junction is discordant with germline, which a read error may explain. The rearrangement links TRBV7-9 to TRBJ2-5, with 8 bases fitting TRBD1. This CDR3 contains 13 residues. Germline V gene sequence: CDR1 SEHNR, CDR2 FQNEAQ (reference sequence). The DNA of the CDR3 is TGTGCCAGCAGCCTAGCAGGGGGCGAGACCCAGTACTTC. It codes for CASSLAGGETQYF.

V gene TRBV9 combines with J gene TRBJ2-1; a weak D match, TRBD2 (6 bases). CDR1 SGDLS and CDR2 YYNGEE come from the germline V gene. CDR3 length: 14 residues. The ends were cut back, 0 bases at V and 6 bases at J, with 10 bases in the middle. CDR3 coding DNA: TGTGCCAGCAGCGTAGGGGGACTTCTCAATGAGCAGTTCTTC. Its protein product is CASSVGGLLNEQFF.

The chain combines TRBV28 with TRBJ1-6, with D unclear. The CDR3 has 13 amino acids. Germline CDR1 is MDHEN and CDR2 is SYDVKM. V lost 4 bases and J lost 6, with 7 bases in between. As DNA, the CDR3 is TGTGCCAGCAGTTCCCCACTTAATTCACCCCTCCACTTT. This gives the protein CASSSPLNSPLHF.

The CDR3 DNA reads TGTGCCAGCAGCTTGGAACTAGCGGGAGGACCAGTGGAGCAGTTCTTC. Translation gives CASSLELAGGPVEQFF. This chain links TRBV5-5 with TRBJ2-1; 12 nucleotides line up with TRBD2. Trimming cost V 0 bases and J 10 bases; bases outside gene matches: 8. Germline values: CDR1 SGHKS, CDR2 YYEKEE (reference sequence). The CDR3 extends over 16 amino acids.

Points on this clone: One end of the junction does not line up with germline, which may come from a read error. The rearrangement joins TRBV19 to TRBJ1-2; no firm D call. The CDR3 totals 15 residues. Germline V gene sequence: CDR1 LNHDA, CDR2 SQIVND (reference sequence). The CDR3 reads CARSTPRGVNYGYTF. The CDR3, as DNA: TGTGCCAGAAGTACTCCACGAGGAGTCAACTATGGCTACACCTTC.

The chain combines TRBV7-2 with TRBJ2-7, with D perhaps TRBD1 (6 bases). The germline gives CDR1 SGHTA, CDR2 FQGNSA. The CDR3 has 13 residues. V lost 10 bases to trimming and J lost 3 bases, with 16 bases between them. The CDR3 loop reads CATKQGPLYEQYF. In DNA form, the CDR3 reads TGTGCCACCAAGCAGGGGCCCCTCTACGAGCAGTACTTC.

This chain joins TRBV29-1 and TRBJ2-7; D is possibly TRBD1 (5 bases). The CDR3 is made up of 14 amino acids. The V end was cut by 4 bases, the J end by 2 bases, with 15 bases between. Germline assignment: CDR1 SQVTM and CDR2 ANQGSEA. CDR3 protein: CSVGQGIPPYEQYF. The CDR3, as DNA: TGCAGCGTTGGCCAGGGAATTCCCCCCTACGAGCAGTACTTC.

This clone has just one count. The gene calls are TRBV11-1 and TRBJ1-1; no clear D. CDR1 is SGHAT, CDR2 FQDESV, per germline (reference sequence). This CDR3 spans 12 amino acids. V lost 3 bases and J lost 2, with 4 bases in between. The CDR3 spells CASSFVNTEAFF. The CDR3 region has the DNA TGTGCCAGCAGCTTTGTAAACACTGAAGCTTTCTTT.

The chain carries TRBV18 and TRBJ2-1; 12 nucleotides match TRBD2. Germline loops: CDR1 KGHSH, CDR2 LQKENI. Germline trimming cut 4 bases from V and 7 bases from J; bases unmatched to any gene: 5. The length of the CDR3 is 15 residues. The CDR3 nucleotides read TGTGCCAGCTCACGGGGACTAGCGGGTGAAAATGAGCAGTTCTTC. Translated, it gives CASSRGLAGENEQFF.

V is TRBV7-3 and J is TRBJ1-1, with 7 bases lining up with TRBD1. Per germline, CDR1 SGHTA and CDR2 FQGTGA. The V and J ends lost 3 bases and 4 bases, in that order; junction bases with no gene match: 5. The CDR3 length is 14 residues. CDR3: CASSFQGDGTEAFF. The CDR3 coding sequence is TGTGCCAGCAGCTTTCAGGGGGATGGCACTGAAGCTTTCTTT.

CDR3 DNA sequence: TGTGCCAGTAGTATCGTCCGAGCTTATGGCTACACCTTC. Translating gives CASSIVRAYGYTF. The chain has TRBV19 and TRBJ1-2; no clear D gene. Germline loops: CDR1 LNHDA, CDR2 SQIVND (reference sequence). This CDR3 contains 13 residues. The V gene lost 3 bases and the J gene lost 5 bases, with 10 bases spanning the gap. Full variable domain (rest looked up from reference TRBV19 and TRBJ1-2): DGGITQSPKYLFRKEGQNVTLSCEQNLNHDAMYWYRQDPGQGLRLIYYSQIVNDFQKGDIAEGYSVSREKKESFPLTVTSAQKNPTAFYLCASSIVRAYGYTFGSGTRLTVV.